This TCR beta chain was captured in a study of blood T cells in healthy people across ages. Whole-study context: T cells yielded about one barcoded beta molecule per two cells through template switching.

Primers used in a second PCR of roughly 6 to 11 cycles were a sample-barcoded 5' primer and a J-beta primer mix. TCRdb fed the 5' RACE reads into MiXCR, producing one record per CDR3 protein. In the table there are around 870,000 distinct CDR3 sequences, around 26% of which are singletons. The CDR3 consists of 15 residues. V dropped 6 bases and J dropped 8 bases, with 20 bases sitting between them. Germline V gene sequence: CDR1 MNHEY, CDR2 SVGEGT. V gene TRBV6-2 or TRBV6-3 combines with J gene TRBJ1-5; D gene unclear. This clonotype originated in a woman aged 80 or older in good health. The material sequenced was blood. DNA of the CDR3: TGTGCCAGCAGCCCGGCCAGGTGGCTGAGGGAGCCCCAGCATTTT. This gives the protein CASSPARWLREPQHF.